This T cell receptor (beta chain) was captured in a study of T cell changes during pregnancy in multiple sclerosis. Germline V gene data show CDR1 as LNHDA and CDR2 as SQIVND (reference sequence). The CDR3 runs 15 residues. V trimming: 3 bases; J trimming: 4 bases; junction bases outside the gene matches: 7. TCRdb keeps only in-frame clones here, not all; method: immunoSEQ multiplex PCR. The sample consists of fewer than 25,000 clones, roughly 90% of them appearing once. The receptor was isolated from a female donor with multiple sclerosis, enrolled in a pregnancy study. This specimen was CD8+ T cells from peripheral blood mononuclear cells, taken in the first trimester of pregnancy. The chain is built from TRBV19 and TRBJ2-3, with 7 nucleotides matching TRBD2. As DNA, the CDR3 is TGTGCCAGTAGTATCCGGGGGGAGGGTTCAGATACGCAGTATTTT. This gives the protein CASSIRGEGSDTQYF.